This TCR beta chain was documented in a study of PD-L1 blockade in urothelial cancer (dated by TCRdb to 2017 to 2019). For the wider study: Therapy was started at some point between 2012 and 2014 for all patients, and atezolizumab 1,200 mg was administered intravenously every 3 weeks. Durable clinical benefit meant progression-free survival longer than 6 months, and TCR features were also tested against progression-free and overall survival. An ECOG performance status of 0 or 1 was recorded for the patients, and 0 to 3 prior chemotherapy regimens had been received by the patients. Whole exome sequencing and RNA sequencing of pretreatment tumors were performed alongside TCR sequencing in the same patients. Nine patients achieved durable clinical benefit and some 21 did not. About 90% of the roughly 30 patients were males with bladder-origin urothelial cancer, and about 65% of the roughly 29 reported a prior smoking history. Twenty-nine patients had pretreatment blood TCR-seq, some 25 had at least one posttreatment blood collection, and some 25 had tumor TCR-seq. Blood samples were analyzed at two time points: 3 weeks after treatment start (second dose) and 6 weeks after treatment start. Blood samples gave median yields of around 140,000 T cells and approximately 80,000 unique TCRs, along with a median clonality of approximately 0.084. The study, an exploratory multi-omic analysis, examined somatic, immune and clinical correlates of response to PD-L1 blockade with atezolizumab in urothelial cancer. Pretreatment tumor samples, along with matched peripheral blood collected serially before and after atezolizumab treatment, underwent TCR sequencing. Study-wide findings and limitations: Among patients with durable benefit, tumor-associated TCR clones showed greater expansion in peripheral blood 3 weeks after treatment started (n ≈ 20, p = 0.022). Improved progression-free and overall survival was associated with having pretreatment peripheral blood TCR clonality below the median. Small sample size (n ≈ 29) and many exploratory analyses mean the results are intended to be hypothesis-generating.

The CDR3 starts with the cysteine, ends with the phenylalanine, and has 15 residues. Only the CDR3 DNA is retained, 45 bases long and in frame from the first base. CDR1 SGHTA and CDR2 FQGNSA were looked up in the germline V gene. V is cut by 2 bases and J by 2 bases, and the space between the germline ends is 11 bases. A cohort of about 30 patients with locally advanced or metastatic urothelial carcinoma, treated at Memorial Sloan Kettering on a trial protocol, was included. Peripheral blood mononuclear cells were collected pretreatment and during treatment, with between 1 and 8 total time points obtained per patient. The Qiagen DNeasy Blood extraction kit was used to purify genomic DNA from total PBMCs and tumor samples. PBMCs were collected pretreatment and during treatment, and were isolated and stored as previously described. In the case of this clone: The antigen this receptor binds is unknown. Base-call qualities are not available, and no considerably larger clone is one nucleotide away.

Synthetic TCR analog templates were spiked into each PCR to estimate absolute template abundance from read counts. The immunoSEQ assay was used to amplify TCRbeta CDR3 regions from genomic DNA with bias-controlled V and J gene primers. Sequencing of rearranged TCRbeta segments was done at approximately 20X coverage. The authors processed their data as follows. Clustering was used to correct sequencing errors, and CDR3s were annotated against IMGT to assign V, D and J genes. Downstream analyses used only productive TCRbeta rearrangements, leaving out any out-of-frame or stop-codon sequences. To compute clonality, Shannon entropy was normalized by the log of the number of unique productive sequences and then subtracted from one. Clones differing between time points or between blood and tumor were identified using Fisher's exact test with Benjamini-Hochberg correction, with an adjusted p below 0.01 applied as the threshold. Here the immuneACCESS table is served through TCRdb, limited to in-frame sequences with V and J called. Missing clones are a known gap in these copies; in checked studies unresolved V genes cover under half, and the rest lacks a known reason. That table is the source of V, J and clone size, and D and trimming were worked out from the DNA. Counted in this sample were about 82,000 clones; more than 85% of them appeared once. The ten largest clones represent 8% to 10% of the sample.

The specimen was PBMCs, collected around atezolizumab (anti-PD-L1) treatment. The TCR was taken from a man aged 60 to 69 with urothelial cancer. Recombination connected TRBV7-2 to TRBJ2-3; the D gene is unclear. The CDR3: CASSLISFPTDTQYF. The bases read TGTGCCAGCAGCTTAATTAGTTTCCCCACAGATACGCAGTATTTT.